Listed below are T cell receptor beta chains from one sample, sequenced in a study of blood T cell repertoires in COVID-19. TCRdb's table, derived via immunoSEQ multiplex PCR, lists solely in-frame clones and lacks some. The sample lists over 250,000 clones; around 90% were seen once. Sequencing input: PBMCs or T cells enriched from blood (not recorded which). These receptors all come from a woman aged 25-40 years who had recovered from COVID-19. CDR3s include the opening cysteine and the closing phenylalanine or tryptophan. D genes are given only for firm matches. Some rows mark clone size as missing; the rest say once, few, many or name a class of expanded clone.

CDR3aa: CASSLGQTFYNEQFF
CDR3nt: TGTGCCAGCAGCTTAGGACAGACCTTCTACAATGAGCAGTTCTTC
d_gene: NA
j_gene: TRBJ2-1
v_gene: TRBV7-9
abundance: few

CDR3aa: CASSPLGGYNEQFF
CDR3nt: TGTGCCAGCAGCCCCCTGGGGGGATACAATGAGCAGTTCTTC
d_gene: NA
j_gene: TRBJ2-1
v_gene: TRBV3-1/TRBV3-2
abundance: NA

CDR3aa: CASSEEGVGRGNQPQHF
CDR3nt: TGTGCCAGCAGTGAAGAGGGGGTGGGGAGGGGCAATCAGCCCCAGCATTTT
d_gene: NA
j_gene: TRBJ1-5
v_gene: TRBV2
abundance: NA

CDR3aa: CASSGSRGNTIYF
CDR3nt: TGTGCCAGCAGTGGCAGCAGAGGGAACACCATATATTTT
d_gene: NA
j_gene: TRBJ1-3
v_gene: TRBV2
abundance: NA

CDR3aa: CASSATGSTEAFF
CDR3nt: TGTGCCAGCAGCGCTACAGGATCCACTGAAGCTTTCTTT
d_gene: NA
j_gene: TRBJ1-1
v_gene: TRBV7-3
abundance: NA

CDR3aa: CASSAGQNSNQPQHF
CDR3nt: TGTGCCAGTAGCGCAGGACAGAATAGCAATCAGCCCCAGCATTTT
d_gene: NA
j_gene: TRBJ1-5
v_gene: TRBV19
abundance: NA

CDR3aa: CASSTTGTGRNSPLHF
CDR3nt: TGTGCCAGCAGTACCACTGGGACAGGGAGGAATTCACCCCTCCACTTT
d_gene: TRBD1
j_gene: TRBJ1-6
v_gene: TRBV28
abundance: NA

CDR3aa: CASSSSTGFGQYF
CDR3nt: TGTGCCAGCAGCTCATCCACAGGTTTCGGGCAGTACTTC
d_gene: NA
j_gene: TRBJ2-7
v_gene: TRBV7-2
abundance: NA

CDR3aa: CASSARQGRLNTEAFF
CDR3nt: TGTGCCAGCAGTGCCAGACAGGGGAGGTTGAACACTGAAGCTTTCTTT
d_gene: TRBD1
j_gene: TRBJ1-1
v_gene: TRBV2
abundance: NA

CDR3aa: CASSLEGGLNNEQFF
CDR3nt: TGTGCCAGCAGCTTAGAGGGGGGGCTTAACAATGAGCAGTTCTTC
d_gene: NA
j_gene: TRBJ2-1
v_gene: TRBV11-3
abundance: NA

CDR3aa: CASSQVGRKSSYEQYF
CDR3nt: TGCGCCAGCAGCCAAGTTGGGCGAAAGAGCTCCTACGAGCAGTACTTC
d_gene: NA
j_gene: TRBJ2-7
v_gene: TRBV4-1
abundance: NA

CDR3aa: CASSKSPGLPPETQYF
CDR3nt: TGTGCCAGCAGCAAGAGCCCGGGACTACCACCAGAGACCCAGTACTTC
d_gene: TRBD2
j_gene: TRBJ2-5
v_gene: TRBV11-2
abundance: NA

CDR3aa: CASSLLQATYGYTF
CDR3nt: TGTGCCAGCAGCTTGTTACAGGCGACCTATGGCTACACCTTC
d_gene: NA
j_gene: TRBJ1-2
v_gene: TRBV5-6
abundance: NA

CDR3aa: CASSLGEPGVIYNEQFF
CDR3nt: TGCGCCAGCAGCTTGGGTGAACCCGGGGTCATCTACAATGAGCAGTTCTTC
d_gene: NA
j_gene: TRBJ2-1
v_gene: TRBV5-1
abundance: NA

CDR3aa: CASSYSVADTQYF
CDR3nt: TGTGCCAGCAGTTACTCGGTCGCGGATACGCAGTATTTT
d_gene: NA
j_gene: TRBJ2-3
v_gene: TRBV6-5
abundance: NA

CDR3aa: CASSLLPVATDTQYF
CDR3nt: TGTGCCAGCAGCTTATTACCGGTAGCAACAGATACGCAGTATTTT
d_gene: NA
j_gene: TRBJ2-3
v_gene: TRBV7-9
abundance: NA

CDR3aa: CASSSEPGKASEAFF
CDR3nt: TGTGCCAGCAGCTCTGAGCCAGGGAAGGCCTCTGAAGCTTTCTTT
d_gene: NA
j_gene: TRBJ1-1
v_gene: TRBV11-2
abundance: NA

CDR3aa: CASSLPPGQGPYEQYF
CDR3nt: TGTGCCAGCAGTTTACCCCCCGGACAGGGACCCTACGAGCAGTACTTC
d_gene: TRBD1
j_gene: TRBJ2-7
v_gene: TRBV27
abundance: NA

CDR3aa: CASSGGNYGYTF
CDR3nt: TGTGCCAGCAGTGGGGGGAACTATGGCTACACCTTC
d_gene: NA
j_gene: TRBJ1-2
v_gene: TRBV12-3/TRBV12-4
abundance: NA

CDR3aa: CASSFIWGDSGYTF
CDR3nt: TGTGCCAGCAGTTTTATATGGGGGGACAGCGGCTACACCTTC
d_gene: TRBD1
j_gene: TRBJ1-2
v_gene: TRBV27
abundance: once

CDR3aa: CASSQDHIPDRGRRTDNSPLHF
CDR3nt: TGCGCCAGCAGCCAAGACCATATTCCGGACAGGGGGCGCCGAACTGATAATTCACCCCTCCACTTT
d_gene: TRBD1
j_gene: TRBJ1-6
v_gene: TRBV4-3
abundance: few

CDR3aa: CASSRTPRDTIYF
CDR3nt: TGTGCCAGCAGCCGTACCCCGAGGGACACCATATATTTT
d_gene: NA
j_gene: TRBJ1-3
v_gene: TRBV7-9
abundance: once

CDR3aa: CASSERTGSGANVLTF
CDR3nt: TGTGCCAGCAGTGAAAGGACAGGGTCTGGGGCCAACGTCCTGACTTTC
d_gene: TRBD1
j_gene: TRBJ2-6
v_gene: TRBV6-1
abundance: few

CDR3aa: CAGQGALGNTIYF
CDR3nt: TGTGCCGGACAGGGGGCTCTAGGAAACACCATATATTTT
d_gene: TRBD1
j_gene: TRBJ1-3
v_gene: TRBV28
abundance: NA

CDR3aa: CASSSPGQSSYNSPLHF
CDR3nt: TGTGCCAGCAGTTCCCCGGGACAGAGCTCCTATAATTCACCCCTCCACTTT
d_gene: TRBD1
j_gene: TRBJ1-6
v_gene: TRBV28
abundance: NA

CDR3aa: CASSGTGATGELFF
CDR3nt: TGCGCCAGCAGCGGTACAGGGGCTACCGGGGAGCTGTTTTTT
d_gene: TRBD1
j_gene: TRBJ2-2
v_gene: TRBV5-1
abundance: few